Following are 30 T cell receptor beta chains from one sample sequenced in a study of early T cells in non-severe SARS-CoV-2 infection. Using its own MiXCR run on the 5' RACE reads, TCRdb lists one record per CDR3 protein. The data hold about 82,000 distinct CDR3 sequences, with over 10% observed a single time. The sample taken for sequencing was whole blood. These receptors were collected from an adult who was a healthcare worker with PCR-confirmed SARS-CoV-2 infection or an uninfected control (not recorded which).

This clonotype was detected a few times. This sequence joins TRBV30 and TRBJ2-1; tentatively, D is TRBD1 (6 bases). The CDR3 is 13 residues long. V was shortened by 3 bases and J by 5 bases, with 11 bases between the two germline ends. Germline assignment: CDR1 GTSNPN and CDR2 SVGIG (reference sequence). The CDR3 DNA reads TGTGCCTGGAGCGCCGGGACAAACAATGAGCAGTTCTTC. It encodes CAWSAGTNNEQFF.

This clonotype was observed a handful of times. This sequence joins TRBV12-3 or TRBV12-4 and TRBJ1-3, with 7 bases matching TRBD1. The junction had 8 bases not matched to a gene; V was cut back by 6 bases and J by 0 bases. The CDR3 sequence is 16 residues long. The CDR3 region has the DNA TGTGCCAGCAGGGGGACAGCTGAAAACTCTGGAAACACCATATATTTT. Its translation: CASRGTAENSGNTIYF.

In its sample, this clonotype was seen many times. The chain combines TRBV4-1 with TRBJ1-1, with unresolved D. In germline, CDR1 is MGHRA, CDR2 YSYEKL. Trimming stripped 0 bases from V and 3 bases from J, with 14 bases between. This CDR3 has 16 residues. CDR3 protein: CASSQDYPGRHTEAFF. The DNA for the CDR3 is TGCGCCAGCAGCCAAGATTACCCAGGCAGACACACTGAAGCTTTCTTT.

This clonotype has ten or more counts. V is TRBV6-1 and J is TRBJ2-1, with D possibly TRBD2 on 5 matching bases. Per the germline V gene, CDR1 is MNHNS and CDR2 is SASEGT. Trimming removed 3 bases at V and 0 bases at J, with 12 bases between. The CDR3 has 16 residues. As DNA, the CDR3 is TGTGCCAGCAGTGAGGCGACTACCACCTCCTACAATGAGCAGTTCTTC. Protein sequence: CASSEATTTSYNEQFF.

This clonotype has a count of ten or more. The V and J genes are TRBV13 and TRBJ2-7; D may match TRBD1 or TRBD2 (5 bases each). CDR3 length: 13 residues. Trimming pared 8 bases from V and 3 bases from J, leaving 14 bases between. CDR1 PRHDT and CDR2 FYEKMQ come from the germline V gene (reference sequence). CDR3 residues: CASLVEGSYEQYF. CDR3 DNA sequence: TGTGCCAGCCTCGTAGAGGGGAGCTACGAGCAGTACTTC.

This clonotype was found a few times. The gene calls are TRBV27 and TRBJ1-4; D call uncertain. Germline V lookup: CDR1 MNHEY, CDR2 SMNVEV (reference sequence). Trimming removed 2 bases from V and 8 bases from J, with 9 bases in between. This CDR3 comprises 13 residues. CDR3 coding DNA: TGTGCCAGCAGTTTAAACCGGTACGAAAAACTGTTTTTT. Translation gives CASSLNRYEKLFF.

This clonotype was observed at least ten times. The chain uses TRBV28 and TRBJ1-4; 7 positions match TRBD1. After removal of 3 bases from V and 7 bases from J, the junction contained 5 bases not matched to a gene. Germline V lookup: CDR1 MDHEN, CDR2 SYDVKM. CDR3 length: 14 amino acids. CDR3: CASSLSGTVEKLFF. CDR3 nucleotides: TGTGCCAGCAGTTTGAGCGGGACAGTTGAAAAACTGTTTTTT. The whole variable domain, remainder taken from reference TRBV28 and TRBJ1-4, is DVKVTQSSRYLVKRTGEKVFLECVQDMDHENMFWYRQDPGLGLRLIYFSYDVKMKEKGDIPEGYSVSREKKERFSLILESASTNQTSMYLCASSLSGTVEKLFFGSGTQLSVL.

The rearrangement joins TRBV28 to TRBJ2-5; 12 bases are a match to TRBD2. V shed 7 bases and J 1 base; nucleotides not matched to a gene: 10. The CDR3 extends over 17 amino acids. Germline lookup yields CDR1 MDHEN and CDR2 SYDVKM. The CDR3: CASIRRLAGESQETQYF. As DNA, the CDR3 is TGTGCCAGCATTAGGAGACTAGCGGGAGAATCCCAAGAGACCCAGTACTTC.

This clonotype was counted at least ten times. The gene calls are TRBV29-1 and TRBJ1-1, with 7 bases matching TRBD1. Germline lookup yields CDR1 SQVTM and CDR2 ANQGSEA. Trimming at V came to 7 bases and at J to 5 bases, leaving 7 bases not matched to a gene. The CDR3 length is 12 residues. Written as DNA, the CDR3 is TGCAGCGCCGAGCTACAGGGGACTGAAGCTTTCTTT. It is translated as CSAELQGTEAFF.

This clonotype has only a few counts. The rearrangement links TRBV29-1 to TRBJ2-3, with TRBD1 identical over 7 bases. V lost 6 bases to trimming and J lost 3 bases; unmatched junction nucleotides: 6. Per germline, CDR1 SQVTM and CDR2 ANQGSEA. The CDR3 is 13 amino acids. The CDR3 loop is CSVEGTETDTQYF. The CDR3, as DNA: TGCAGCGTCGAGGGGACAGAGACAGATACGCAGTATTTT.

The chain combines TRBV6-5 with TRBJ1-1, with D unresolved. V gave up 0 bases and J gave up 7 bases, with 9 bases separating them. The CDR3 is 13 amino acids. Germline V gene lookup returns CDR1 MNHEY and CDR2 SVGAGI. The DNA for the CDR3 is TGTGCCAGCAGTTACTCCGCGGGTGGTGAAGCTTTCTTT. This codes for CASSYSAGGEAFF.

This clonotype has more than one count but fewer than ten. The chain has TRBV12-3 or TRBV12-4 and TRBJ2-3, with 8 positions matching TRBD1. J lost 4 bases, V lost 3 bases, and 3 bases had no gene match. This CDR3 has 14 amino acids. The CDR3 region is CASSFYRGADTQYF. Here the CDR3 DNA reads TGTGCCAGCAGTTTCTACAGGGGGGCAGATACGCAGTATTTT.

This clonotype was seen more than once but under ten times. The chain employs TRBV6-5 and TRBJ2-7; D gene uncertain. The germline gives CDR1 MNHEY, CDR2 SVGAGI. This CDR3 is 15 amino acids long. V was pared by 0 bases and J by 0 bases, with 9 bases between. CDR3 in DNA: TGTGCCAGCAGTTACTCGGGTCAGATCTCCTACGAGCAGTACTTC. Translated: CASSYSGQISYEQYF.

This chain links TRBV29-1 with TRBJ1-2; no clear D gene. V gave up 4 bases and J gave up 5 bases, with 14 bases separating them. The germline gives CDR1 SQVTM, CDR2 ANQGSEA. The length of the CDR3 is 13 residues. The CDR3: CSVGPGDYYGYTF. CDR3 in DNA: TGCAGCGTTGGCCCAGGCGATTATTATGGCTACACCTTC.

This chain uses TRBV29-1 with TRBJ2-7, with 11 bases matching TRBD2. Germline loops: CDR1 SQVTM, CDR2 ANQGSEA. J was trimmed by 0 bases and V by 6 bases; bases with no gene match: 4. The CDR3 extends over 14 amino acids. CDR3 loop: CSVGGLADSYEQYF. DNA for the CDR3: TGCAGCGTGGGGGGACTAGCGGACTCCTACGAGCAGTACTTC.

This clonotype was detected only a few times. This sequence joins TRBV2 and TRBJ2-2; maybe TRBD2 (6 bases). The CDR3 is 13 residues long. The germline gives CDR1 SNHLY, CDR2 FYNNEI. Trimming cost V 8 bases and J 3 bases, with 10 bases left between them. CDR3 sequence reads: CASGREDTGELFF. CDR3 bases: TGTGCCAGCGGCAGGGAGGACACCGGGGAGCTGTTTTTT.

The chain carries TRBV3-1 and TRBJ1-6; 10 bases match TRBD1. This CDR3 spans 14 amino acids. Germline V lookup: CDR1 LGHDT, CDR2 YNNKEL (reference sequence). V gave up 4 bases and J gave up 7 bases; unmatched junction bases: 1. CDR3 DNA: TGTGCCAGCAGCCGGGACAGGGGAAATTCACCCCTCCACTTT. This sequence encodes CASSRDRGNSPLHF.

The chain's CDR3 is CASSLVLAGVAYEQYF. The CDR3, as DNA: TGTGCCAGCAGCTTAGTCCTAGCGGGAGTCGCCTACGAGCAGTACTTC. V usage is TRBV13 and J usage is TRBJ2-7, with 10 nucleotides matching TRBD2. V was clipped by 1 base and J by 2 bases; unmatched bases: 5. The CDR3 covers 16 residues. CDR1 and CDR2 (germline): PRHDT, FYEKMQ (reference sequence).

This clonotype was detected a few times. The chain couples TRBV7-2 to TRBJ2-1; 12 positions agree with TRBD2. V lost 5 bases and J lost 5; bases outside the gene matches: 13. Germline assignment: CDR1 SGHTA and CDR2 FQGNSA. The CDR3 extends over 18 amino acids. CDR3 in amino acids: CASSARNPTSGSHNEQFF. The CDR3 DNA reads as TGTGCCAGCAGCGCGAGAAACCCGACTAGCGGGAGCCACAATGAGCAGTTCTTC.

This clonotype occurred a few times. The chain couples TRBV6-2 or TRBV6-3 to TRBJ1-5; 9 nucleotides align to TRBD1. The CDR3 loop spans 14 amino acids. V shed 6 bases, J shed 7 bases, and the junction held 7 bases outside the gene matches. Germline V gives CDR1 MNHEY, CDR2 SVGEGT. The CDR3 loop is CASSPTGGGQPQHF. CDR3 bases: TGTGCCAGCAGCCCTACAGGGGGCGGACAGCCCCAGCATTTT.

A few counts support this clonotype. The chain links TRBV7-8 to TRBJ2-2; 7 bases line up with TRBD2. The CDR3 is made up of 17 amino acids. The J segment lost 4 bases and the V segment lost 2 bases, leaving 10 bases of the junction unmatched. Germline lookup yields CDR1 SGHVS and CDR2 FQNEAQ. The CDR3 region has the DNA TGTGCCAGCAGCTTAATCCGGGGGAGGGCCGCCACCGGGGAGCTGTTTTTT. This gives the protein CASSLIRGRAATGELFF.

Ten or more counts support this clonotype. For the CDR3, the DNA is TGCAGTGCTAGAGGGGGACTCTACACTAACACTGAAGCTTTCTTT. Translated: CSARGGLYTNTEAFF. The V gene is TRBV20-1, the J gene TRBJ1-1, with D possibly being TRBD1 (5 bases). V lost 1 base and J 2 bases, leaving 14 bases between the germline ends. Germline loops: CDR1 DFQATT, CDR2 SNEGSKA (reference sequence). The CDR3 has 15 amino acids.

J is TRBJ2-7 and V is TRBV29-1, with a possible D match to TRBD2 (6 bases). The CDR3 length is 13 residues. V lost 4 bases to trimming and J lost 4 bases, with 14 bases between them. The germline V gene has CDR1 SQVTM and CDR2 ANQGSEA. The chain's CDR3 is CSVGVRGVYEQYF. The CDR3 DNA sequence: TGCAGCGTTGGAGTTCGCGGGGTTTACGAGCAGTACTTC.

This clonotype was observed at least ten times. The rearrangement links TRBV5-5 to TRBJ2-7; 7 positions match TRBD1. V shed 4 bases and J 2 bases; nucleotides not matched to a gene: 3. Per the germline V gene, CDR1 is SGHKS and CDR2 is YYEKEE (reference sequence). CDR3 length: 13 amino acids. CDR3 region: CASSRQGPYEQYF. The CDR3 DNA is TGTGCCAGCAGCCGACAGGGCCCCTACGAGCAGTACTTC. The full variable domain, rest sourced from reference TRBV5-5 and TRBJ2-7, is DAGVTQSPTHLIKTRGQQVTLRCSPISGHKSVSWYQQVLGQGPQFIFQYYEKEERGRGNFPDRFSARQFPNYSSELNVNALLLGDSALYLCASSRQGPYEQYFGPGTRLTVT.

This clonotype was counted ten times or more. V gene TRBV10-1 combines with J gene TRBJ2-6; D gene unclear. CDR3 size: 17 residues. V lost 8 bases and J 0 bases, leaving 17 bases between the germline ends. Germline V CDR1 and CDR2: WNHNN, SYGVQD (reference sequence). CDR3 nucleotides: TGCGCCAGCCCACTGGGGTGCCCAAACTCTGGGGCCAACGTCCTGACTTTC. It translates to CASPLGCPNSGANVLTF.

The V call is TRBV3-1, the J call TRBJ1-5; tentatively, D is TRBD1 (5 bases). The ends were cut back, 5 bases at V and 7 bases at J, with 9 bases in the middle. The germline V gene has CDR1 LGHDT and CDR2 YNNKEL (reference sequence). The CDR3 loop spans 12 amino acids. The CDR3 bases are TGTGCCAGCAGCTCAAGGGGACAGCCCCAGCATTTT. As protein: CASSSRGQPQHF.

This clonotype was seen repeatedly, ten times or more. The chain joins TRBV7-2 to TRBJ1-1, with 8 bases lining up with TRBD1. V was clipped by 5 bases and J by 4 bases; unmatched bases: 6. The CDR3 runs to 14 residues. Germline V CDR1 and CDR2: SGHTA, FQGNSA. In nucleotides, the CDR3 is TGTGCCAGCAGCCCCGGGACAGGCGGCACTGAAGCTTTCTTT. Its protein product is CASSPGTGGTEAFF.

V usage is TRBV4-1 and J usage is TRBJ2-7; D not resolved. CDR3 length: 14 amino acids. CDR1 is MGHRA and CDR2 is YSYEKL in the germline V gene. V lost 0 bases and J 5 bases, leaving 11 bases between the germline ends. The CDR3 sequence: CASSQDLGRNEQYF. CDR3 sequence (DNA): TGCGCCAGCAGCCAAGATCTTGGAAGAAACGAGCAGTACTTC.

This clonotype came up many times. This chain joins TRBV3-1 and TRBJ2-7; the D gene is possibly TRBD2 (5 bases). The CDR3 is 13 residues long. V was cut by 4 bases and J by 4 bases, with 11 bases left in between. Looked up from germline, CDR1 is LGHDT and CDR2 is YNNKEL (reference sequence). CDR3: CASSRGVEYEQYF. CDR3 DNA sequence: TGTGCCAGCAGCCGGGGAGTTGAGTACGAGCAGTACTTC.

This rearrangement joins TRBV4-1 to TRBJ2-2, with D hard to call. Trimming cost V 2 bases and J 9 bases, with 16 bases left between them. CDR3 length equals 15 residues. Looked up from germline, CDR1 is MGHRA and CDR2 is YSYEKL. The CDR3 region has the DNA TGCGCCAGCAGCCAACCGCGCCAGGCGACCCGGGAGCTGTTTTTT. Encoded protein: CASSQPRQATRELFF.